This T cell receptor beta chain was identified during a study of blood T cells in healthy people across ages. Study-level results: Older individuals had lower TCR beta diversity per million T cells (the decline was roughly linear).

PCR was performed a second time for about 7 to 11 cycles using a sample-barcoded 5' primer and a J-beta primer mix. TCRdb re-analysed the 5' RACE reads in MiXCR, keeping a single row per CDR3 protein. The sample lists 1,800,000 or so distinct CDR3 sequences; around 40% were seen once. The length of the CDR3 is 18 residues. Germline CDR1 is MDHEN and CDR2 is SYDVKM. In the case of this clonotype: Its antigen is not known. Germline and junction disagree at one end, which may indicate a read error.

The chain employs TRBV28 and TRBJ1-5; 10 nucleotides match TRBD1. The sequence came from a human donor in good health. The sequenced sample consisted of blood. Here the CDR3 DNA reads TGTGCCAGTGAATTTGGGGGGACAGGGGTTTGGAGCAATCAGCCCCGGCATTTT. This codes for CASEFGGTGVWSNQPRHF.